The rows below give T cell receptor beta chains drawn from one sample of a study of T-cell memory formation after mild COVID-19. TCRdb ran MiXCR on the 5' RACE reads and lists one entry per CDR3 protein. The sample consists of 450,000 to 650,000 distinct CDR3 sequences, roughly 20% of them appearing once. The sequencing sample was made of PBMCs or a T cell subset sorted from them (not recorded which). The receptors come from an adult woman who had mild COVID-19 (a few samples of this study predate the infection). Cell type and time point are not known. CDR3s include the opening cysteine and the closing phenylalanine or tryptophan. A D gene is named only where the DNA matches it firmly. Clone size, where shown, is once, few, many, or a class for clones that have expanded.

clone size: few; J gene: TRBJ1-1; V gene: TRBV5-1; D gene: .; CDR3 protein: CASSENRETRPATEAFF; CDR3 DNA: TGCGCCAGCAGCGAGAACAGGGAAACCAGGCCAGCCACTGAAGCTTTCTTT
clone size: .; J gene: TRBJ1-1; V gene: TRBV7-3; D gene: TRBD1; CDR3 protein: CASSSYQGVTEAFF; CDR3 DNA: TGTGCCAGCAGCTCTTACCAGGGGGTGACTGAAGCTTTCTTT
clone size: once; J gene: TRBJ2-7; V gene: TRBV5-1; D gene: TRBD1; CDR3 protein: CASSLGQGGSPLREQYF; CDR3 DNA: TGCGCCAGCAGCTTAGGACAGGGGGGTAGCCCCTTACGCGAGCAGTACTTC
clone size: .; J gene: TRBJ2-7; V gene: TRBV6-6; D gene: TRBD2; CDR3 protein: CASSQGLAGAAHEQYF; CDR3 DNA: TGTGCCAGCAGTCAAGGACTAGCGGGAGCCGCCCACGAGCAGTACTTC
clone size: few; J gene: TRBJ2-1; V gene: TRBV7-9; D gene: TRBD1; CDR3 protein: CASSLYRGEDPEQFF; CDR3 DNA: TGTGCCAGCAGCTTATACAGGGGGGAGGATCCTGAGCAGTTCTTC
clone size: .; J gene: TRBJ2-1; V gene: TRBV4-1; D gene: .; CDR3 protein: CASSRPTGEFHNEQFF; CDR3 DNA: TGCGCCAGCAGCCGACCGACAGGAGAGTTCCACAATGAGCAGTTCTTC
clone size: .; J gene: TRBJ1-3; V gene: TRBV7-9; D gene: TRBD1; CDR3 protein: CASSTNAALYPPGTASFGGNTIYF; CDR3 DNA: TGTGCCAGCAGCACCAACGCGGCCCTATACCCTCCCGGGACAGCTTCTTTTGGGGGAAACACCATATATTTT
clone size: .; J gene: TRBJ2-1; V gene: TRBV18; D gene: .; CDR3 protein: CASSPQTGFDEQFF; CDR3 DNA: TGTGCCAGCTCACCACAAACAGGGTTCGATGAGCAGTTCTTC
clone size: .; J gene: TRBJ2-1; V gene: TRBV7-8; D gene: TRBD2; CDR3 protein: CASSPWTSSGSYNEQFF; CDR3 DNA: TGTGCCAGCAGCCCCTGGACCTCTAGCGGGAGCTACAATGAGCAGTTCTTC
clone size: .; J gene: TRBJ1-1; V gene: TRBV24-1; D gene: TRBD1; CDR3 protein: CATSSGTEKGYTEAFF; CDR3 DNA: TGTGCCACCAGTTCCGGGACAGAGAAAGGGTACACTGAAGCTTTCTTT
clone size: .; J gene: TRBJ2-5; V gene: TRBV7-8; D gene: .; CDR3 protein: CASSLEYYQETQYF; CDR3 DNA: TGTGCCAGCAGCTTAGAATACTATCAAGAGACCCAGTACTTC
clone size: .; J gene: TRBJ2-6; V gene: TRBV12-3/TRBV12-4; D gene: .; CDR3 protein: CASSLALGLAGANVLTF; CDR3 DNA: TGTGCCAGCAGTTTAGCGCTGGGTTTAGCTGGGGCCAACGTCCTGACTTTC
clone size: many; J gene: TRBJ2-7; V gene: TRBV7-2; D gene: .; CDR3 protein: CASSWGSSYEQYF; CDR3 DNA: TGTGCCAGCAGCTGGGGGTCCTCCTACGAGCAGTACTTC
clone size: many; J gene: TRBJ2-7; V gene: TRBV3-1; D gene: .; CDR3 protein: CASSQDHSWEQYF; CDR3 DNA: TGTGCCAGCAGCCAAGATCACTCTTGGGAGCAGTACTTC
clone size: .; J gene: TRBJ2-7; V gene: TRBV3-1; D gene: TRBD2; CDR3 protein: CASSQAGGASYEQYF; CDR3 DNA: TGTGCCAGCAGCCAAGCGGGAGGCGCATCCTACGAGCAGTACTTC
clone size: .; J gene: TRBJ2-3; V gene: TRBV10-3; D gene: .; CDR3 protein: CAISEGGTDTQYF; CDR3 DNA: TGTGCCATCAGTGAAGGGGGAACAGATACGCAGTATTTT
clone size: many; J gene: TRBJ1-5; V gene: TRBV19; D gene: .; CDR3 protein: CASSAPQGRGQPQHF; CDR3 DNA: TGTGCCAGTAGTGCCCCACAGGGTAGGGGTCAGCCCCAGCATTTT
clone size: few; J gene: TRBJ2-1; V gene: TRBV16; D gene: .; CDR3 protein: CASSQFQQQFF; CDR3 DNA: TGTGCCAGCAGCCAATTTCAGCAGCAGTTCTTC
clone size: once; J gene: TRBJ1-1; V gene: TRBV19; D gene: .; CDR3 protein: CASRYPNTEAFF; CDR3 DNA: TGTGCCAGTAGGTACCCGAACACTGAAGCTTTCTTT
clone size: few; J gene: TRBJ2-1; V gene: TRBV5-1; D gene: .; CDR3 protein: CASSLDELSRDREQFF; CDR3 DNA: TGCGCCAGCAGCTTGGATGAGCTCTCCAGGGATAGGGAGCAGTTCTTC
clone size: few; J gene: TRBJ1-2; V gene: TRBV25-1; D gene: .; CDR3 protein: CASSESYFGGYTF; CDR3 DNA: TGTGCCAGCAGTGAATCCTACTTCGGAGGCTACACCTTC
clone size: few; J gene: TRBJ2-7; V gene: TRBV25-1; D gene: TRBD2; CDR3 protein: CASSSTSGALYEQYF; CDR3 DNA: TGTGCCAGCAGTTCGACTAGCGGGGCTCTCTACGAGCAGTACTTC
clone size: many; J gene: TRBJ2-1; V gene: TRBV7-2; D gene: TRBD2; CDR3 protein: CASSFVAGAVDNEQFF; CDR3 DNA: TGTGCCAGCAGCTTTGTAGCGGGAGCGGTCGACAATGAGCAGTTCTTC
clone size: few; J gene: TRBJ2-7; V gene: TRBV20-1; D gene: .; CDR3 protein: CSARQGLLRYEQYF; CDR3 DNA: TGCAGTGCTAGACAGGGACTCCTTCGCTACGAGCAGTACTTC
clone size: .; J gene: TRBJ2-1; V gene: TRBV9; D gene: .; CDR3 protein: CASSVEGRWDEQFF; CDR3 DNA: TGTGCCAGCAGCGTAGAGGGCCGCTGGGATGAGCAGTTCTTC
clone size: many; J gene: TRBJ1-5; V gene: TRBV6-2/TRBV6-3; D gene: TRBD1; CDR3 protein: CASRLDSGQGGQPQHF; CDR3 DNA: TGTGCCAGCAGACTCGACTCGGGACAGGGCGGACAGCCCCAGCATTTT
clone size: .; J gene: TRBJ2-1; V gene: TRBV4-1; D gene: TRBD2; CDR3 protein: CASSLVATGGDEQFF; CDR3 DNA: TGCGCCAGCAGCCTAGTAGCGACCGGGGGGGATGAGCAGTTCTTC
clone size: .; J gene: TRBJ2-3; V gene: TRBV7-2; D gene: .; CDR3 protein: CASSLRRGGASTDTQYF; CDR3 DNA: TGTGCCAGCAGTTTGCGTCGCGGGGGCGCGAGCACAGATACGCAGTATTTT
clone size: .; J gene: TRBJ1-3; V gene: TRBV6-1; D gene: .; CDR3 protein: CASRGSRNISGNTIYF; CDR3 DNA: TGTGCCAGCCGGGGGTCAAGGAACATCTCTGGAAACACCATATATTTT
clone size: many; J gene: TRBJ2-1; V gene: TRBV7-8; D gene: TRBD2; CDR3 protein: CASSEEGLAGGTSYNEQFF; CDR3 DNA: TGTGCCAGCAGCGAGGAAGGACTAGCGGGAGGGACCTCCTACAATGAGCAGTTCTTC
clone size: few; J gene: TRBJ2-7; V gene: TRBV20-1; D gene: TRBD2; CDR3 protein: CSAGTSGRTYEQYF; CDR3 DNA: TGCAGTGCTGGTACTAGCGGGAGAACTTACGAGCAGTACTTC
clone size: .; J gene: TRBJ2-1; V gene: TRBV18; D gene: TRBD1; CDR3 protein: CASSPPWDRGLLGQFF; CDR3 DNA: TGTGCCAGCTCACCACCGTGGGACAGGGGGCTCCTTGGGCAGTTCTTC
clone size: few; J gene: TRBJ1-3; V gene: TRBV7-8; D gene: .; CDR3 protein: CASSLGSGSSGNTIYF; CDR3 DNA: TGTGCCAGCAGCTTAGGGTCTGGAAGCTCTGGAAACACCATATATTTT
clone size: .; J gene: TRBJ1-5; V gene: TRBV24-1; D gene: .; CDR3 protein: CATQGLYNQPQHF; CDR3 DNA: TGTGCCACCCAGGGCCTATATAATCAGCCCCAGCATTTT
clone size: .; J gene: TRBJ2-5; V gene: TRBV24-1; D gene: .; CDR3 protein: CATSEFRGQGETQYF; CDR3 DNA: TGTGCCACCAGTGAATTCCGGGGACAAGGAGAGACCCAGTACTTC
clone size: once; J gene: TRBJ2-1; V gene: TRBV11-2; D gene: TRBD2; CDR3 protein: CASSSLAGATYNEQFF; CDR3 DNA: TGTGCCAGCAGCTCCCTAGCGGGGGCCACCTACAATGAGCAGTTCTTC
clone size: .; J gene: TRBJ2-7; V gene: TRBV5-5; D gene: .; CDR3 protein: CASSPGQFSYEQYF; CDR3 DNA: TGTGCCAGCAGCCCCGGGCAATTTTCCTACGAGCAGTACTTC
clone size: few; J gene: TRBJ1-5; V gene: TRBV29-1; D gene: .; CDR3 protein: CSVGTATGPQHF; CDR3 DNA: TGCAGCGTTGGGACAGCCACGGGGCCCCAGCATTTT
clone size: few; J gene: TRBJ1-1; V gene: TRBV6-2/TRBV6-3; D gene: TRBD1; CDR3 protein: CASRSQGARGEAFF; CDR3 DNA: TGTGCCAGCAGATCACAGGGGGCGCGTGGTGAAGCTTTCTTT
clone size: many; J gene: TRBJ1-2; V gene: TRBV18; D gene: .; CDR3 protein: CASSPEGNYGYTF; CDR3 DNA: TGTGCCAGCTCACCAGAAGGCAACTATGGCTACACCTTC
clone size: many; J gene: TRBJ2-7; V gene: TRBV5-1; D gene: TRBD1; CDR3 protein: CASSRGQAYEQYF; CDR3 DNA: TGCGCCAGCAGCCGGGGACAGGCCTACGAGCAGTACTTC
clone size: few; J gene: TRBJ1-5; V gene: TRBV5-1; D gene: TRBD1; CDR3 protein: CASSSGQGGRDSNQPQHF; CDR3 DNA: TGCGCCAGCAGCTCCGGACAGGGAGGTAGGGATAGCAATCAGCCCCAGCATTTT
clone size: .; J gene: TRBJ2-3; V gene: TRBV12-3/TRBV12-4; D gene: .; CDR3 protein: CASSLFLGGGAPDTQYF; CDR3 DNA: TGTGCCAGCAGTTTATTCCTGGGAGGGGGGGCCCCAGATACGCAGTATTTT
clone size: few; J gene: TRBJ2-1; V gene: TRBV7-8; D gene: TRBD1; CDR3 protein: CASSLGTGTLGQFF; CDR3 DNA: TGTGCCAGCAGCTTGGGGACAGGGACCCTTGGTCAGTTCTTC
clone size: .; J gene: TRBJ1-3; V gene: TRBV5-1; D gene: .; CDR3 protein: CASSLEGNPGSGNTIYF; CDR3 DNA: TGCGCCAGCAGCTTGGAGGGAAATCCTGGATCCGGAAACACCATATATTTT
clone size: few; J gene: TRBJ2-5; V gene: TRBV7-9; D gene: .; CDR3 protein: CASSLVQAIKETQYF; CDR3 DNA: TGTGCCAGCAGCTTAGTTCAGGCCATCAAAGAGACCCAGTACTTC
clone size: .; J gene: TRBJ2-3; V gene: TRBV2; D gene: TRBD2; CDR3 protein: CASSEGTSGGTSTDTQYF; CDR3 DNA: TGTGCCAGCAGTGAAGGGACTAGCGGGGGTACTAGCACAGATACGCAGTATTTT
clone size: .; J gene: TRBJ2-3; V gene: TRBV3-1; D gene: .; CDR3 protein: CASSQDMRVTDTQYF; CDR3 DNA: TGTGCCAGCAGCCAAGATATGAGGGTGACAGATACGCAGTATTTT
clone size: .; J gene: TRBJ1-1; V gene: TRBV7-8; D gene: .; CDR3 protein: CASSLVGASNTEAFF; CDR3 DNA: TGTGCCAGCAGCTTAGTAGGCGCATCTAACACTGAAGCTTTCTTT
clone size: once; J gene: TRBJ2-2; V gene: TRBV9; D gene: .; CDR3 protein: CASSPHLLGPTNTGELFF; CDR3 DNA: TGTGCCAGCAGCCCACACCTTTTGGGACCTACGAACACCGGGGAGCTGTTTTTT
clone size: .; J gene: TRBJ2-1; V gene: TRBV7-8; D gene: TRBD1; CDR3 protein: CASSVLQGAGNEQFF; CDR3 DNA: TGTGCCAGCAGCGTGCTACAGGGGGCGGGGAATGAGCAGTTCTTC